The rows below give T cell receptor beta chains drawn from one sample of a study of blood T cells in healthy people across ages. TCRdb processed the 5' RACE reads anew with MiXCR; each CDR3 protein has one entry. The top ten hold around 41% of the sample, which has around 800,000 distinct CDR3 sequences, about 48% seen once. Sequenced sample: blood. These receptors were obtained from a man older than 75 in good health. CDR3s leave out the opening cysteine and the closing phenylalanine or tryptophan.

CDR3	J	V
ASSGGGNSPLH	TRBJ1-6	TRBV9
ASSLGSFDNEQF	TRBJ2-1	TRBV5-1
ASSLAGVAAYEQY	TRBJ2-7	TRBV7-2
ASSLDSWGQGHRDAY	TRBJ2-3	TRBV7-9
SAKGLAVGENIQY	TRBJ2-4	TRBV20-1
ASSQDRARDDPNNEQF	TRBJ2-1	TRBV4-2
SVAASSGSSYNEQF	TRBJ2-1	TRBV29-1
ASSEQGAETGELF	TRBJ2-2	TRBV2
ASSYGAGVYEQY	TRBJ2-7	TRBV6-6
ASSENPLGEQY	TRBJ2-7	TRBV6-1
ASSHSETRLYGYT	TRBJ1-2	TRBV7-2
ASSYSGCGNADTQY	TRBJ2-3	TRBV6-6
SATTAGTYSYEQY	TRBJ2-7	TRBV20-1
ASRGSMGEQY	TRBJ2-4	TRBV28
ASSSRLDNEQF	TRBJ2-1	TRBV6-1
ASTRQFNEKLF	TRBJ1-4	TRBV2
ASSLPGNLYEQY	TRBJ2-7	TRBV28
ASSGEVRANVLT	TRBJ2-6	TRBV7-6
AISESSGAYNEQF	TRBJ2-1	TRBV10-3
ASSLGGGLNSPLH	TRBJ1-6	TRBV7-9
ASSFRTGNNEQF	TRBJ2-1	TRBV27
ASSLQGGLAKNIQY	TRBJ2-4	TRBV28
ASSYFLAGEQY	TRBJ2-7	TRBV6-5
SVGGSLNTEAF	TRBJ1-1	TRBV29-1
ASSRPDSFRETQY	TRBJ2-5	TRBV7-2
SPGSGTDTQY	TRBJ2-3	TRBV20-1